This T cell receptor (beta chain) comes out of a study of identical twins. In this sample, this clonotype turned up many times. With 1 base removed from V and 0 bases from J, the gap between germline ends came to 4 bases. This CDR3 is built from 13 residues. The V gene's germline CDR1 is DFQATT and CDR2 SNEGSKA (reference sequence). TCRdb analysed the 5' RACE reads with MiXCR anew, one entry per CDR3 protein. The sample contains over 600,000 distinct CDR3 sequences, around 20% of which appear only once. A further study also used this sample, focusing on T cells expressing NK-cell markers.

The sequence came from a woman between 18 and 29 years old in good health. Sequencing was done on a sample of PBMCs. V and J are TRBV20-1 and TRBJ1-5; unclear D gene. CDR3 loop: CSARVDSNQPQHF. The CDR3 nucleotides are TGCAGTGCTAGAGTCGATAGCAATCAGCCCCAGCATTTT.